This passage covers 7 T cell receptor beta chains from one sample sequenced in a study of CD8 T cells in Susac syndrome. After extraction with the RNeasy kit, 0.5 to 1 ug of the RNA was reverse transcribed using random hexamers. From the immunoSEQ multiplex PCR reads, TCRdb called clonotypes with MiXCR, one entry per CDR3 protein. The sample has 200,000 to 300,000 distinct CDR3 sequences; about 93% are singletons. The material sequenced was CD4+ T cells from PBMCs. The receptor source for this set is a human donor with multiple sclerosis.

V usage is TRBV25-1 and J usage is TRBJ2-5; D gene uncertain. Deletions cut 3 bases from V and 2 bases from J, with 10 bases between. The germline V gene encodes CDR1 MGHDK and CDR2 SYGVNS. The length of the CDR3 is 14 residues. Here the CDR3 reads CASSERWQQETQYF. CDR3 coding DNA: TGTGCCAGCAGTGAGAGGTGGCAGCAAGAGACCCAGTACTTC.

The chain links TRBV20-1 to TRBJ1-1, with no clear D. Trimming took 6 bases from V and 7 from J, leaving 21 bases between them. Germline V gene sequence: CDR1 DFQATT, CDR2 SNEGSKA (reference sequence). This CDR3 is built from 14 residues. CDR3 sequence reads: CSAPSRAAAFEAFF. In DNA form, the CDR3 reads TGCAGTGCCCCTTCAAGAGCAGCGGCCTTTGAAGCTTTCTTT.

This chain connects TRBV20-1 to TRBJ1-1; 7 positions agree with TRBD1. The CDR3 runs to 14 residues. From germline, CDR1 is DFQATT and CDR2 SNEGSKA (reference sequence). The junction had 8 bases not matched to a gene; V was cut back by 6 bases and J by 1 base. CDR3 region: CSATGDRENTEAFF. DNA of the CDR3: TGCAGTGCGACGGGAGACAGGGAGAACACTGAAGCTTTCTTT.

This chain connects TRBV3-1 to TRBJ2-1; 8 bases align to TRBD2. The germline V gene has CDR1 LGHDT and CDR2 YNNKEL (reference sequence). The CDR3 is made up of 15 amino acids. V gave up 4 bases and J gave up 3 bases; unmatched junction bases: 5. The CDR3 loop is CASSRAGAHYNEQFF. The CDR3 nucleotides are TGTGCCAGCAGCCGAGCGGGGGCCCACTACAATGAGCAGTTCTTC.

The rearrangement uses TRBV7-3 and TRBJ2-1; D is tentatively TRBD1 or TRBD2 (7 bases each). Trimming stripped 4 bases from V and 8 bases from J, with 18 bases between. The CDR3 covers 15 residues. CDR1 and CDR2 (germline): SGHTA, FQGTGA. The CDR3 nucleotides are TGTGCCAGCAGCTCAACAGGGGAGGGTACGGATGAGCAGTTCTTC. Its translation: CASSSTGEGTDEQFF.

V and J are TRBV5-1 and TRBJ2-4, with D possibly being TRBD1 (5 bases). V was cut by 3 bases and J by 8 bases, with 12 bases left in between. This CDR3 has 13 amino acids. Germline V gives CDR1 SGHRS, CDR2 YFSETQ. CDR3 in DNA: TGCGCCAGCAGCTCTGGCAGGGCGGACATTCAGTACTTC. Amino acid sequence: CASSSGRADIQYF. The entire variable domain, with the rest obtained from reference TRBV5-1 and TRBJ2-4, is as follows: KAGVTQTPRYLIKTRGQQVTLSCSPISGHRSVSWYQQTPGQGLQFLFEYFSETQRNKGNFPGRFSGRQFSNSRSEMNVSTLELGDSALYLCASSSGRADIQYFGAGTRLSVL.

This clonotype was observed a few times. The chain combines TRBV12-3 or TRBV12-4 with TRBJ1-6, with TRBD1 matching 7 bases. CDR3 length equals 14 residues. The ends lost 4 bases at V and 7 bases at J; junction bases unmatched: 4. CDR3 sequence (DNA): TGTGCCAGCAGTTCGGGACAGCGGAATTCACCCCTCCACTTT. This translates into CASSSGQRNSPLHF.